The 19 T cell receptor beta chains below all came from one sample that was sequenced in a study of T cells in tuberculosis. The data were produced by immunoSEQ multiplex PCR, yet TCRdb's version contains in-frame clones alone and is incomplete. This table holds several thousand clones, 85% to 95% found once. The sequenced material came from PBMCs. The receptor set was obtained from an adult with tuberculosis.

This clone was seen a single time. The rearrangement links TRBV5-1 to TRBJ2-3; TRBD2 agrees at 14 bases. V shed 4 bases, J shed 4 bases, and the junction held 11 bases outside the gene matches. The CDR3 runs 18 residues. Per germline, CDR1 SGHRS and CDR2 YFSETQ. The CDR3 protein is CASSPTGLAGEEADTQYF. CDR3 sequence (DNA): TGCGCCAGCAGCCCTACGGGACTAGCGGGAGAGGAGGCAGATACGCAGTATTTT.

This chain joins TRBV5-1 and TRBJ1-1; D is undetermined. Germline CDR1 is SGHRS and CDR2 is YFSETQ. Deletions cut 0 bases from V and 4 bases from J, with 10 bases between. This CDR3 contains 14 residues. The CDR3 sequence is CASSLDETTTEAFF. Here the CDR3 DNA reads TGCGCCAGCAGCTTGGACGAGACAACCACTGAAGCTTTCTTT.

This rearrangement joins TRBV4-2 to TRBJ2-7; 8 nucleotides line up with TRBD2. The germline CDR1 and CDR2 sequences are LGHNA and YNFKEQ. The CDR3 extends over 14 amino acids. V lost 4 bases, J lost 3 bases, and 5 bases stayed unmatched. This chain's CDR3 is CASSRERGSYEQYF. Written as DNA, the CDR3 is TGTGCCAGCAGCCGAGAGCGGGGGAGCTACGAGCAGTACTTC.

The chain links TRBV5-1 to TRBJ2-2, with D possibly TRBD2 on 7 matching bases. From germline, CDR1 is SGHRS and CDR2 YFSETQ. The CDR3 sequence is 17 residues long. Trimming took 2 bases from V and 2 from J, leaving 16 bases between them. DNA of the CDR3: TGCGCCAGCAGCTTCCCTAGGGGGGGGCCCAACACCGGGGAGCTGTTTTTT. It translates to CASSFPRGGPNTGELFF. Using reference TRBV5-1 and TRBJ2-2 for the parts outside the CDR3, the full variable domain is KAGVTQTPRYLIKTRGQQVTLSCSPISGHRSVSWYQQTPGQGLQFLFEYFSETQRNKGNFPGRFSGRQFSNSRSEMNVSTLELGDSALYLCASSFPRGGPNTGELFFGEGSRLTVL.

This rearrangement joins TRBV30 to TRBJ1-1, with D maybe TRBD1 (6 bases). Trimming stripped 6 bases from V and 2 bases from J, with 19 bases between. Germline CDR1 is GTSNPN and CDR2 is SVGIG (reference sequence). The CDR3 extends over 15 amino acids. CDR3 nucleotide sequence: TGTGCCTGCATCCGGGACACCGGCCTTAACACTGAAGCTTTCTTT. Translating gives CACIRDTGLNTEAFF.

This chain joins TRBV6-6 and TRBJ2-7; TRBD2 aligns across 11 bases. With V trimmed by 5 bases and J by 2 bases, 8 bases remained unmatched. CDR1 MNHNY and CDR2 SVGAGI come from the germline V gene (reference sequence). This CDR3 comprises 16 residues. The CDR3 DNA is TGTGCCAGCAGTCTATCCGGGACTAGCGGTCCCTACGAGCAGTACTTC. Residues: CASSLSGTSGPYEQYF.

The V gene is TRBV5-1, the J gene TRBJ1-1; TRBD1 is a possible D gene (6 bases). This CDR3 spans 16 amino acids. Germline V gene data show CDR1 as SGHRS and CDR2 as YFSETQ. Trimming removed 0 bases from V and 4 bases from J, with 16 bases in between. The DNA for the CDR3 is TGCGCCAGCAGCTTGGCTAAGGACAGAAGGAGCACTGAAGCTTTCTTT. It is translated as CASSLAKDRRSTEAFF. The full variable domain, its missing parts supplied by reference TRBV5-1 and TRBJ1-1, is KAGVTQTPRYLIKTRGQQVTLSCSPISGHRSVSWYQQTPGQGLQFLFEYFSETQRNKGNFPGRFSGRQFSNSRSEMNVSTLELGDSALYLCASSLAKDRRSTEAFFGQGTRLTVV.

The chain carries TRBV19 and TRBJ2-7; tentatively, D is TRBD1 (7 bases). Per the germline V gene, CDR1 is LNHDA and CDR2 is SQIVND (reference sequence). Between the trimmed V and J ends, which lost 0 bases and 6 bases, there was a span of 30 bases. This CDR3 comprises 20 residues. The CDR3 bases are TGTGCCAGTAGTATAGATCGCGTGCAGGGGGGAGGCCCGCGCAGCGGCGAGCAGTACTTC. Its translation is CASSIDRVQGGGPRSGEQYF.

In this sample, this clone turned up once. This chain's CDR3 is CASSLGLAGKDQGYF. CDR3 bases: TGTGCCAGCAGCTTAGGCCTAGCGGGAAAGGATCAAGGGTACTTC. The chain joins TRBV7-2 to TRBJ2-7; TRBD2 agrees at 9 bases. The CDR3 runs to 15 residues. The V segment lost 1 base and the J segment 12 bases; nucleotides outside the gene matches: 13. Per germline, CDR1 SGHTA and CDR2 FQGNSA.

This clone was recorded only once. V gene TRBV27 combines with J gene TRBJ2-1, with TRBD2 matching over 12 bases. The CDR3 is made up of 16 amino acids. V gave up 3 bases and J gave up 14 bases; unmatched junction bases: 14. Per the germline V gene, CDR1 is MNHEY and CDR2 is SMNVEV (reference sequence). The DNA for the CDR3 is TGTGCCAGCAGTTTCCTCGCTAGCGGGAGGGGGGGAATAGAGTTCTTC. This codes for CASSFLASGRGGIEFF.

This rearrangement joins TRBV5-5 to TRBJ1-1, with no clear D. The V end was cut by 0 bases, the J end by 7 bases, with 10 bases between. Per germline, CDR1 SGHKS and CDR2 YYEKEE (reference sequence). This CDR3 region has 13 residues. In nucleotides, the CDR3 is TGTGCCAGCAGCTTGGGTTTGTTGCGTGAAGCTTTCTTT. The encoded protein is CASSLGLLREAFF. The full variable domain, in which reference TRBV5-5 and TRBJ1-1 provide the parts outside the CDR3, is DAGVTQSPTHLIKTRGQQVTLRCSPISGHKSVSWYQQVLGQGPQFIFQYYEKEERGRGNFPDRFSARQFPNYSSELNVNALLLGDSALYLCASSLGLLREAFFGQGTRLTVV.

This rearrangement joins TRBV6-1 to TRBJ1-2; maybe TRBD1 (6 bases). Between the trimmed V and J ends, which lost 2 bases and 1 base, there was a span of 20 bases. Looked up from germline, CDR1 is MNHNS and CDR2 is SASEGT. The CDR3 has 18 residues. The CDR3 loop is CASSELSQGPFLNYGYTF. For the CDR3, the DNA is TGTGCCAGCAGTGAATTGAGCCAGGGGCCTTTCCTTAACTATGGCTACACCTTC.

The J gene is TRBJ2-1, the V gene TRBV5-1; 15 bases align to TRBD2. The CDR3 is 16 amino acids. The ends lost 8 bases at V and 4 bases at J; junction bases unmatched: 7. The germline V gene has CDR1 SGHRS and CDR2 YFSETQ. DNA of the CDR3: TGCGCCAGTAGAACCGGGACTAGCGGGGGGTACAATGAGCAGTTCTTC. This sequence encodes CASRTGTSGGYNEQFF.

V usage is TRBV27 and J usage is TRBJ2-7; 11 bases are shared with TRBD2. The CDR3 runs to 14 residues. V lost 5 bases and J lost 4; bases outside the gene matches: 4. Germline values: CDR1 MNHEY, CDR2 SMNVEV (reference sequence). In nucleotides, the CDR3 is TGTGCCAGCAGTCCCGGGACTAGCGGATACGAGCAGTACTTC. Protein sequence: CASSPGTSGYEQYF.

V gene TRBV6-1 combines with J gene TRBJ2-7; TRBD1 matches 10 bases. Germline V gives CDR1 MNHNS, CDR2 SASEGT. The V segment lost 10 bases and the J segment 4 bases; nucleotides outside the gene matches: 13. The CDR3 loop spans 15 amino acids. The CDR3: CATLAPRTGGYEQYF. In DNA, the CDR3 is TGTGCCACCTTAGCACCCAGGACAGGGGGGTACGAGCAGTACTTC.

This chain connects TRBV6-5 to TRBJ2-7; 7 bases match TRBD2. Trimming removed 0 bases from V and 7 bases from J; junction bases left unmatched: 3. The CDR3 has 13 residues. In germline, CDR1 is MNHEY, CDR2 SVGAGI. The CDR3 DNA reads TGTGCCAGCAGTTACTCCAGGGAGGGGGAGCAGTACTTC. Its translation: CASSYSREGEQYF.

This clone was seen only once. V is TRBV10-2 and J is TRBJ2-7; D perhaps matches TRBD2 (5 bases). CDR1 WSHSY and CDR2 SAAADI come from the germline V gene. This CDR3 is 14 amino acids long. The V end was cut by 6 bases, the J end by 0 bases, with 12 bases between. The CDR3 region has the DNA TGCGCCAGCAGAACTGGGAGCATCTCCTACGAGCAGTACTTC. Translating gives CASRTGSISYEQYF.

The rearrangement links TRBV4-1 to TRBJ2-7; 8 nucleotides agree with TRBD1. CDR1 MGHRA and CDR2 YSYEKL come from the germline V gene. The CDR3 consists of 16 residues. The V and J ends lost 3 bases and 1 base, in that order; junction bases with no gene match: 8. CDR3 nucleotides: TGCGCCAGCAGCCATGAGGGGACAGGCCTATCCTACGAGCAGTACTTC. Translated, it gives CASSHEGTGLSYEQYF.

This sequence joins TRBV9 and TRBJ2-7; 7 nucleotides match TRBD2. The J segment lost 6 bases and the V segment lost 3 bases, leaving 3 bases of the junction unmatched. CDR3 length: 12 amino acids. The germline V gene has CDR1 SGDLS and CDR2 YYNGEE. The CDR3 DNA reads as TGTGCCAGCAGCGAGGGAGGGGCCGAGCAGTACTTC. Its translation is CASSEGGAEQYF.